Each of the 10 T cell receptor beta chains below was sequenced from the same sample in a study of blood T cells in healthy people across ages. PCR was performed a second time for roughly 7 to 12 cycles using a sample-barcoded 5' primer and a J-beta primer mix. TCRdb re-called the 5' RACE reads with MiXCR, one entry per CDR3 protein. The sample lists over 1,500,000 distinct CDR3 sequences, about 39% occurring once. Material for sequencing was blood. The source is a human donor in good health.

The rearrangement joins TRBV7-3 to TRBJ2-6; no firm D call. The CDR3 consists of 17 residues. The ends were cut back, 5 bases at V and 2 bases at J, with 16 bases in the middle. Germline CDR1 reads SGHTA; CDR2 reads FQGTGA. For the CDR3, the DNA is TGTGCCAGCAGCCCTCAATCTGGACGACCTGGGGCCAACGTCCTGACTTTC. Translated, it gives CASSPQSGRPGANVLTF.

The chain recombines TRBV15 with TRBJ1-5, with 8 bases identical to TRBD1. The length of the CDR3 is 14 residues. Trimming removed 5 bases from V and 6 bases from J; junction bases left unmatched: 6. Germline CDR1 LNHNV, CDR2 YYDKDF (reference sequence). CDR3 sequence (DNA): TGTGCCACCAGCCTGATCCAGGGGGCTCAGCCCCAGCATTTT. Protein product: CATSLIQGAQPQHF.

In this sample, this clonotype turned up a few times. This rearrangement joins TRBV12-3 or TRBV12-4 to TRBJ1-1; 7 nucleotides align to TRBD1. The ends lost 5 bases at V and 4 bases at J; junction bases unmatched: 7. The CDR3 covers 14 residues. CDR3 bases: TGTGCCAGCAGTAAATATGGACAGGCCACTGAAGCTTTCTTT. This encodes CASSKYGQATEAFF.

Remarks on this clonotype: Possible read error: a much larger clone is one base away. The V and J genes are TRBV6-2 or TRBV6-3 and TRBJ2-7, with 8 nucleotides matching TRBD1. V lost 3 bases to trimming and J lost 10 bases; unmatched junction nucleotides: 14. CDR1 is MNHEY and CDR2 is SVGEGT in the germline V gene. The length of the CDR3 is 15 residues. CDR3 amino acids: CASSYLGTGNPDQYF. As DNA, the CDR3 is TGTGCCAGCAGTTATTTGGGGACAGGTAACCCCGACCAGTACTTC.

This clonotype was observed a handful of times. The gene calls are TRBV13 and TRBJ2-7; D call uncertain. V was cut by 0 bases and J by 6 bases, with 6 bases left in between. The CDR3 is 12 amino acids. Germline assignment: CDR1 PRHDT and CDR2 FYEKMQ (reference sequence). As DNA, the CDR3 is TGTGCCAGCAGCTTAGGGGTCCGCGAGCAGTACTTC. This gives the protein CASSLGVREQYF.

This clonotype was seen repeatedly, ten times or more. The V call is TRBV7-2, the J call TRBJ2-5; 13 nucleotides line up with TRBD2. Germline V gene lookup returns CDR1 SGHTA and CDR2 FQGNSA. After removal of 8 bases from V and 0 bases from J, the junction contained 6 bases not matched to a gene. This CDR3 contains 16 residues. The CDR3, as DNA: TGTGCCAGCTCACTCGGACTAGCGGGGGACCAAGAGACCCAGTACTTC. It codes for CASSLGLAGDQETQYF.

The chain combines TRBV6-5 with TRBJ2-5, with no clear D. The germline CDR1 and CDR2 sequences are MNHEY and SVGAGI. Between the trimmed V and J ends, which lost 0 bases and 5 bases, there was a span of 13 bases. The CDR3 spans 15 residues. The DNA for the CDR3 is TGTGCCAGCAGTTACTCGAGACCCTCAGACGAGACCCAGTACTTC. The encoded protein is CASSYSRPSDETQYF.

This clonotype turned up a few times. The V gene is TRBV20-1, the J gene TRBJ1-5; no firm D call. Between the trimmed V and J ends, which lost 1 base and 9 bases, there was a span of 16 bases. Germline V gene sequence: CDR1 DFQATT, CDR2 SNEGSKA (reference sequence). The CDR3 is 14 residues long. For the CDR3, the DNA is TGCAGTGCTAGAGTAGACGGGCTTGGGTGGCCCCAGCATTTT. It yields the protein CSARVDGLGWPQHF.

This clonotype came up a few times. The V and J genes are TRBV29-1 and TRBJ2-7, with TRBD1 matching 7 bases. Germline V gene sequence: CDR1 SQVTM, CDR2 ANQGSEA. The trim removed 6 bases at V and 0 bases at J, leaving 8 bases unmatched. This CDR3 is 14 amino acids long. The CDR3 DNA reads TGCAGCGTAGCAGGGGGAAGGAGCTCCTACGAGCAGTACTTC. This translates into CSVAGGRSSYEQYF.

V and J are TRBV29-1 and TRBJ1-2, with a weak D call TRBD1 (5 bases). This CDR3 is built from 15 residues. Trimming took off 7 bases at V and 8 bases at J, with 26 bases between the two ends. Germline CDR1 is SQVTM and CDR2 is ANQGSEA. The CDR3 loop is CSAPTGTSDIGGYTF. As DNA, the CDR3 is TGCAGCGCTCCAACCGGGACGTCCGATATCGGCGGCTACACCTTC.